The next 8 T cell receptor beta chains were all read from a single sample in a study of T cells in Graves' hyperthyroidism and ophthalmopathy. From RNA transcripts, TCR beta CDR3 regions were amplified. First-round RT-PCR targeting the TCR CDR3 was performed with the HTBI primer set. TCRdb analysed the multiplex PCR reads with MiXCR anew, one entry per CDR3 protein. The sample includes around 340,000 distinct CDR3 sequences, around a sixth of them seen just once. Sample: blood. Receptors originate from a woman aged 45-65 years with Graves' hyperthyroidism.

The chain has TRBV12-3 or TRBV12-4 and TRBJ2-2; TRBD2 aligns across 7 bases. There are 15 residues in the CDR3. J was trimmed by 9 bases and V by 8 bases; bases with no gene match: 15. CDR3 loop: CASGSRDYPPRELFF. The CDR3 nucleotides read TGTGCCAGCGGATCCCGGGACTACCCGCCCAGGGAGCTGTTTTTT.

This clonotype has more than one count but fewer than ten. The CDR3 here is CASSQQGTYEQYV. The CDR3 nucleotides are TGTGCCAGCAGTCAACAGGGGACCTACGAGCAGTACGTC. The chain is built from TRBV2 and TRBJ2-7; 7 positions agree with TRBD1. The CDR3 covers 13 residues. V dropped 5 bases and J dropped 2; count of bases not matched to a gene: 3. Germline values: CDR1 SNHLY, CDR2 FYNNEI.

A note on this clonotype: This may be a read error: a much more frequent sequence differs by one nucleotide. CDR3 residues: CASSPLGLGNQPQHF. The CDR3 nucleotides are TGTGCCAGCAGTCCTCTTGGCCTAGGCAATCAGCCCCAGCATTTT. The V and J genes are TRBV27 and TRBJ1-5; D remains unclear. Germline CDR1 reads MNHEY; CDR2 reads SMNVEV (reference sequence). This CDR3 comprises 15 residues. The ends were cut back, 5 bases at V and 2 bases at J, with 13 bases in the middle.

The chain employs TRBV10-3 and TRBJ2-1; D call uncertain. Trimming removed 7 bases from V and 0 bases from J, with 10 bases in between. Germline CDR1 and CDR2: ENHRY and SYGVKD. This CDR3 has 14 amino acids. CDR3 bases: TGTGCCATCAAACCCGCGAGCTCCTACAATGAGCAGTTCTTC. Translation gives CAIKPASSYNEQFF.

This clonotype showed up many times. This chain links TRBV6-6 with TRBJ2-3; maybe TRBD1 (5 bases). This CDR3 is built from 15 residues. The germline V gene has CDR1 MNHNY and CDR2 SVGAGI (reference sequence). The ends were cut back, 0 bases at V and 6 bases at J, with 13 bases in the middle. The CDR3 coding sequence is TGTGCCAGCAGTTACTCCCGCCAGTGGGGCGATACGCAGTATTTT. Protein sequence: CASSYSRQWGDTQYF.

This clonotype was detected many times. The rearrangement links TRBV6-1 to TRBJ1-1; D is uncertain. V shed 8 bases and J shed 8 bases, with 12 bases lying between them. The CDR3 spans 11 residues. Looked up from germline, CDR1 is MNHNS and CDR2 is SASEGT. The CDR3 loop reads CASSSHQEAFF. The CDR3 DNA reads TGTGCCAGCTCTTCCCATCAGGAAGCTTTCTTT.

This clonotype has only a few counts. This sequence joins TRBV15 and TRBJ1-2; D not certain. This CDR3 contains 13 residues. V was shortened by 3 bases and J by 4 bases, with 9 bases between the two germline ends. In germline, CDR1 is LNHNV, CDR2 YYDKDF (reference sequence). The CDR3 sequence: CATSSHLGYGYTF. The CDR3 DNA is TGTGCCACCAGCAGTCACCTAGGCTATGGCTACACCTTC.

About this clonotype itself: This may arise from a read error, as a much more abundant clone is one base away. This chain connects TRBV9 to TRBJ2-7; tentative D call: TRBD2 (6 bases). CDR3 length: 15 residues. Trimming pared 0 bases from V and 5 bases from J, leaving 15 bases between. Germline V gene data show CDR1 as SGDLS and CDR2 as YYNGEE. For the CDR3, the DNA is TGTGCCAGCAGCGTAGGTGGTAGCGGACTTAACGAGCAGTACGTC. Protein product: CASSVGGSGLNEQYV.